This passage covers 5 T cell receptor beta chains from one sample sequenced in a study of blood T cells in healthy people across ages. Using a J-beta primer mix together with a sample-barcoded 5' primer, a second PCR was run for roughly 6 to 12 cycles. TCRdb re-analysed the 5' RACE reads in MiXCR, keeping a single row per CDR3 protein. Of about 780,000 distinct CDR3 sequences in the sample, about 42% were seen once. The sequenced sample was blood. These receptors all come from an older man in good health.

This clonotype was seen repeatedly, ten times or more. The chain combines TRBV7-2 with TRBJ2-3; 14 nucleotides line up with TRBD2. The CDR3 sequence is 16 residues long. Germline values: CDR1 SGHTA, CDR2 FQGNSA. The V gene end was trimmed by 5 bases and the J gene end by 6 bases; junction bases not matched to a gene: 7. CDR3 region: CASSPGLAGVSDTQYF. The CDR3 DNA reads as TGTGCCAGCAGCCCGGGACTAGCGGGAGTAAGCGATACGCAGTATTTT. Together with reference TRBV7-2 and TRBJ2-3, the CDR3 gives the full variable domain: GAGVSQSPSNKVTEKGKDVELRCDPISGHTALYWYRQSLGQGLEFLIYFQGNSAPDKSGLPSDRFSAERTGGSVSTLTIQRTQQEDSAVYLCASSPGLAGVSDTQYFGPGTRLTVL.

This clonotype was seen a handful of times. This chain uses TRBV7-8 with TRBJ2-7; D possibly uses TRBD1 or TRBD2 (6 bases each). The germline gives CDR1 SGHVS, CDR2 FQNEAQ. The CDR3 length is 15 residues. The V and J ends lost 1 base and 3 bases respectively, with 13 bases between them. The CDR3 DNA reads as TGTGCCAGCAGCTTAGGAAGAGGGGGGAGCTACGAGCAGTACTTC. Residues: CASSLGRGGSYEQYF. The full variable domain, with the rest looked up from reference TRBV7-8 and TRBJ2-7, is GAGVSQSPRYKVAKRGQDVALRCDPISGHVSLFWYQQALGQGPEFLTYFQNEAQLDKSGLPSDRFFAERPEGSVSTLKIQRTQQEDSAVYLCASSLGRGGSYEQYFGPGTRLTVT.

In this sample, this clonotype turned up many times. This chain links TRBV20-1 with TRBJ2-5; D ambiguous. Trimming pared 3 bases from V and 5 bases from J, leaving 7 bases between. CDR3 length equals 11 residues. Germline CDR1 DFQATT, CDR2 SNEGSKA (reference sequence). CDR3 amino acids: CSASYGETQYF. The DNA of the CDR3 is TGCAGTGCTAGCTACGGGGAGACCCAGTACTTC.

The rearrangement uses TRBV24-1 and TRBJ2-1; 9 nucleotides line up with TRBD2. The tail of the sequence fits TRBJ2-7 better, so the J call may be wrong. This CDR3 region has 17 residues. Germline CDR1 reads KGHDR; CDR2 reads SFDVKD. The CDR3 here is CATSASTSGSSYNEQYF. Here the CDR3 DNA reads TGTGCCACCAGTGCCTCGACTAGCGGTAGCTCCTACAATGAGCAGTACTTC.

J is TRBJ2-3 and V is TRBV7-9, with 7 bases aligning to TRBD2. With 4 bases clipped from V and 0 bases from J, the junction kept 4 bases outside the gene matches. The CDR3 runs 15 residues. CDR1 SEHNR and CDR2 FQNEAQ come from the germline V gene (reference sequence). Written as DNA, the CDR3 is TGTGCCAGCAGCTGTCCTAGCGGTAGCACAGATACGCAGTATTTT. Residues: CASSCPSGSTDTQYF.